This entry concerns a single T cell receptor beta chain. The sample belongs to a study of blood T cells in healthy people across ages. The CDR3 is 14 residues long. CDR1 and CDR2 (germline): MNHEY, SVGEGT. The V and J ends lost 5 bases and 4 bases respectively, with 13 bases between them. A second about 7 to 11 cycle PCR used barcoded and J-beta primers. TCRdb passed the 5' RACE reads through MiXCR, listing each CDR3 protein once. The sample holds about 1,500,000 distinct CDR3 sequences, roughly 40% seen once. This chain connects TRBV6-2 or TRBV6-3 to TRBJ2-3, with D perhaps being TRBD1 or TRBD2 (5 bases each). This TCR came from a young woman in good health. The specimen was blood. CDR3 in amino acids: CASSDLGRADTQYF. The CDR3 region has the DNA TGTGCCAGCAGTGACTTGGGACGTGCAGATACGCAGTATTTT.